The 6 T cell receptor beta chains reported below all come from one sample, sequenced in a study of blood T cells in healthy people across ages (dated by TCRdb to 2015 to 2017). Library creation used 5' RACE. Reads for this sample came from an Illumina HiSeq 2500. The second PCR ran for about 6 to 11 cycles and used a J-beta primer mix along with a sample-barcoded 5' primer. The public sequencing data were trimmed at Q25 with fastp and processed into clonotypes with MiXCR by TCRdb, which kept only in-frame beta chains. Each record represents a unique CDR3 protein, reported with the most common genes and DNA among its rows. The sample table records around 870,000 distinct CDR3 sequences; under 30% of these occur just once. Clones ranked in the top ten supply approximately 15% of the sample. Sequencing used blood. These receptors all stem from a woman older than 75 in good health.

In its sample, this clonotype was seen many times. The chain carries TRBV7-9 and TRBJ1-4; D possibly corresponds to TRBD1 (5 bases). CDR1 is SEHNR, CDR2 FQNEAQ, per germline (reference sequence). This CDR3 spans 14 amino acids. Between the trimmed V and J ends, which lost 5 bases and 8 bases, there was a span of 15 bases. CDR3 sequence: CASSLGQRREKLFF. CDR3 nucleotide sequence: TGTGCCAGCAGCCTAGGACAAAGAAGGGAAAAACTGTTTTTT.

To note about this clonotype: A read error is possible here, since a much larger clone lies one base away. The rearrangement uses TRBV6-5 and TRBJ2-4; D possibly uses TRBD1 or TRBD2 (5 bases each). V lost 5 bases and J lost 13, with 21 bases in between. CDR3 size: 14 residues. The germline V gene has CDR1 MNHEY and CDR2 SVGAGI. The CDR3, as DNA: TGTGCCAGCAGTACCAAGGGACCTCCCTACGGGCAGTACTTC. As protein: CASSTKGPPYGQYF.

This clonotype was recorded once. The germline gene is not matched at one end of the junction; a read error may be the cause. CDR3 in amino acids: CTSSSQRTFLSYNEQFF. The CDR3 region has the DNA TGTACCAGCAGTTCTCAAAGGACTTTCCTATCCTACAATGAGCAGTTCTTC. The rearrangement links TRBV28 to TRBJ2-1; D is perhaps TRBD2 (5 bases). Germline CDR1 is MDHEN and CDR2 is SYDVKM. This CDR3 has 17 residues.

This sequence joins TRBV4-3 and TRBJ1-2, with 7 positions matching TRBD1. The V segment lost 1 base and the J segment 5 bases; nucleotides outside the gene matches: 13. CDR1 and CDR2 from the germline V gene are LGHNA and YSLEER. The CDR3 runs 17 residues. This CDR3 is CASSQARPGTDLYGYTF. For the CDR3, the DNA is TGCGCCAGCAGCCAAGCAAGACCGGGGACAGACCTGTATGGCTACACCTTC.

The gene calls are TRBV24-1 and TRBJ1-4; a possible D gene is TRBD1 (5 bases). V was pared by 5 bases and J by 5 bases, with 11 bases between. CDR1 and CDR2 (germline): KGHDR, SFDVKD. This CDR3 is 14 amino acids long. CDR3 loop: CATSVSRGNEKLFF. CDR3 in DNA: TGTGCCACCAGTGTATCAAGGGGAAATGAAAAACTGTTTTTT.

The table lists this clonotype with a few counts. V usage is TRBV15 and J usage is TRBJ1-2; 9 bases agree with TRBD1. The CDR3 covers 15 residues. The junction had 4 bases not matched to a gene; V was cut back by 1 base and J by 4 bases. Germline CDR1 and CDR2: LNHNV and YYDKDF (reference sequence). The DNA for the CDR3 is TGTGCCACCAGCAGAGTACAGGGGGCCGGCTATGGCTACACCTTC. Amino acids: CATSRVQGAGYGYTF.